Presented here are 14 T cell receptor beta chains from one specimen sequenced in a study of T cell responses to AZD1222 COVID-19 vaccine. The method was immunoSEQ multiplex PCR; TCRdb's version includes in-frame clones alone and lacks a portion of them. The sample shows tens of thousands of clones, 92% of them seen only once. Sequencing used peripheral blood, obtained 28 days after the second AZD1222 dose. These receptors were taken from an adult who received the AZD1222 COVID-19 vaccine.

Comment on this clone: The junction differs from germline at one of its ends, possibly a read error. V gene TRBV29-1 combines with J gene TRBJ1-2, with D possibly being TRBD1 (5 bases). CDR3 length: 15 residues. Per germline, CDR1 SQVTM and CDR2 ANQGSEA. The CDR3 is CSVEDWPGHDYGYTF. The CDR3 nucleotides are TGCAGCGTCGAAGATTGGCCGGGGCACGACTATGGCTACACCTTC.

In nucleotides, the CDR3 is TGTGCCAACTCGACTAGCAATCAGCCCCAGCATTTT. It translates to CANSTSNQPQHF. The chain links TRBV21-1 to TRBJ1-5. TRBV21-1 is classified as a pseudogene. The CDR3 extends over 12 amino acids.

The CDR3, as DNA: TGTGCCAGCAGGGGGCCCACTAATGAAAAACTGTTTTTT. Encoded protein: CASRGPTNEKLFF. The chain employs TRBV25-1 and TRBJ1-4, with TRBD1 as a possible D gene (5 bases). V was shortened by 6 bases and J by 2 bases, with 7 bases between the two germline ends. From germline, CDR1 is MGHDK and CDR2 SYGVNS. The CDR3 consists of 13 residues.

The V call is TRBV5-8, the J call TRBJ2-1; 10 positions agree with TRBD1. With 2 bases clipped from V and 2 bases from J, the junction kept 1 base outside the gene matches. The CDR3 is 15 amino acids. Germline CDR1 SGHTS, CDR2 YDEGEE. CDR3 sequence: CASSFGQGAYNEQFF. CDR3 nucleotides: TGTGCCAGCAGCTTTGGACAGGGGGCCTACAATGAGCAGTTCTTC.

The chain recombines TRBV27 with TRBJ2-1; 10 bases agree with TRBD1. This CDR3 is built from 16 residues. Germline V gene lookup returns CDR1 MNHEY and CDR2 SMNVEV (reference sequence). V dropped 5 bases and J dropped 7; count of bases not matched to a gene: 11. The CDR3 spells CASSIVPGQGYNEQFF. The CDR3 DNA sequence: TGTGCCAGCAGTATAGTTCCGGGACAGGGGTATAATGAGCAGTTCTTC.

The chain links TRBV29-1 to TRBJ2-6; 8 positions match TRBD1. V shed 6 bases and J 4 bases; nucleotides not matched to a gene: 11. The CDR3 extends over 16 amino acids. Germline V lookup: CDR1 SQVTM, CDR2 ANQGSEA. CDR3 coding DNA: TGCAGCGTCATTGATCATCAGGGGGCAGGGGCCAACGTCCTGACTTTC. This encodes CSVIDHQGAGANVLTF.

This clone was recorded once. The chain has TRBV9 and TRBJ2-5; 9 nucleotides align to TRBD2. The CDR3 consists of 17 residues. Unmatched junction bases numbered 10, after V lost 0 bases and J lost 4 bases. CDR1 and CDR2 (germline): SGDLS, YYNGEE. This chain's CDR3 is CASSVEVAGALPETQYF. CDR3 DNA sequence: TGTGCCAGCAGCGTAGAGGTAGCGGGGGCCTTACCAGAGACCCAGTACTTC. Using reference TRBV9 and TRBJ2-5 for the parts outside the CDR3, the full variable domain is DSGVTQTPKHLITATGQRVTLRCSPRSGDLSVYWYQQSLDQGLQFLIQYYNGEERAKGNILERFSAQQFPDLHSELNLSSLELGDSALYFCASSVEVAGALPETQYFGPGTRLLVL.

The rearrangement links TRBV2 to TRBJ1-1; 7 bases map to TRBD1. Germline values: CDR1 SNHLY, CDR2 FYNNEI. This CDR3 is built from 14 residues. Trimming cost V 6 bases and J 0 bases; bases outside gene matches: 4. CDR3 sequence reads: CASRRDRMNTEAFF. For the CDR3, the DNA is TGTGCCAGCAGGAGGGACAGAATGAACACTGAAGCTTTCTTT.

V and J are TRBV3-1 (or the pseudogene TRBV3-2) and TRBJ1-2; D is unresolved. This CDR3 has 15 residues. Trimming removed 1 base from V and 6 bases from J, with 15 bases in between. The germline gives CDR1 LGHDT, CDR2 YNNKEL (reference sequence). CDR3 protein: CASSQGGRRGDGYTF. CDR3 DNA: TGTGCCAGCAGCCAAGGCGGTCGGCGTGGGGATGGCTACACCTTC.

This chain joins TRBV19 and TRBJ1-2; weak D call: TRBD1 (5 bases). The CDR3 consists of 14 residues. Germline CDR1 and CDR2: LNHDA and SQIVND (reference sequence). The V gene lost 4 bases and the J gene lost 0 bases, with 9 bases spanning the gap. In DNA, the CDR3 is TGTGCCAGTAGTACACCGGGGGCTAACTATGGCTACACCTTC. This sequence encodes CASSTPGANYGYTF.

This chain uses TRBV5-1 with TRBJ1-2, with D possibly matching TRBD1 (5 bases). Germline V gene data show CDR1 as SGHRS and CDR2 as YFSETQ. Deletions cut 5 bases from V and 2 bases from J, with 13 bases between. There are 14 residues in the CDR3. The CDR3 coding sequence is TGCGCCAGCAGGTTTGGCAGGGTGAACTATGGCTACACCTTC. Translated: CASRFGRVNYGYTF.

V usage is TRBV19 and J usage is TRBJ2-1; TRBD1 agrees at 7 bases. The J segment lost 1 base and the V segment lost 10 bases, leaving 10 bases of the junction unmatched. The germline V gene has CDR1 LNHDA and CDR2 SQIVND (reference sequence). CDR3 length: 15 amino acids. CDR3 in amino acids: CATQGERTSYNEQFF. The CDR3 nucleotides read TGTGCCACCCAGGGGGAGCGGACATCCTACAATGAGCAGTTCTTC.

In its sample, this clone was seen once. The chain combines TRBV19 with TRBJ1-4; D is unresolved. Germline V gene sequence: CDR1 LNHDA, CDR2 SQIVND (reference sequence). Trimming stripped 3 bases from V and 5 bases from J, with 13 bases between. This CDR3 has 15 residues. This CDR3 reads CASSIATGANEKLFF. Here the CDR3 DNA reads TGTGCCAGTAGTATTGCAACTGGAGCGAATGAAAAACTGTTTTTT.

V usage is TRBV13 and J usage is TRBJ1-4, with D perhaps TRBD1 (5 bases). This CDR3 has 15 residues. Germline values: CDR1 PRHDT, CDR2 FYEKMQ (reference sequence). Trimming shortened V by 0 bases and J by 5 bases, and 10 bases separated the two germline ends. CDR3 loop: CASSLGRGGNEKLFF. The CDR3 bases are TGTGCCAGCAGCTTAGGACGCGGGGGAAATGAAAAACTGTTTTTT. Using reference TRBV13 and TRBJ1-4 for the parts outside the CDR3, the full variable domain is AAGVIQSPRHLIKEKRETATLKCYPIPRHDTVYWYQQGPGQDPQFLISFYEKMQSDKGSIPDRFSAQQFSDYHSELNMSSLELGDSALYFCASSLGRGGNEKLFFGSGTQLSVL.